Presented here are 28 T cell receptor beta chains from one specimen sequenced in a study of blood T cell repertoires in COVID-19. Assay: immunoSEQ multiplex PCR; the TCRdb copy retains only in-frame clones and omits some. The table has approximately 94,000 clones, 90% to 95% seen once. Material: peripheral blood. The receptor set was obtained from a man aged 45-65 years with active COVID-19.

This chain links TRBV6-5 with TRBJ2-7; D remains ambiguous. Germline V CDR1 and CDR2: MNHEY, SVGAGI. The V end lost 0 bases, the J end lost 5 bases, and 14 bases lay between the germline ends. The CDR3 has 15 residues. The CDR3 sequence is CASSYSRVYGDEQYF. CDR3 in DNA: TGTGCCAGCAGTTACTCCCGGGTGTATGGAGACGAGCAGTACTTC.

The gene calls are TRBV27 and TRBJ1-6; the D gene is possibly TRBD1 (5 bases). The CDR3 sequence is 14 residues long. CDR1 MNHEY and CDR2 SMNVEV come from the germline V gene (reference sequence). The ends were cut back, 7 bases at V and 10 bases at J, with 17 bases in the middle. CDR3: CASTWGGVHSPLHF. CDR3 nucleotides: TGTGCCAGCACCTGGGGAGGGGTACACTCACCCCTCCACTTT.

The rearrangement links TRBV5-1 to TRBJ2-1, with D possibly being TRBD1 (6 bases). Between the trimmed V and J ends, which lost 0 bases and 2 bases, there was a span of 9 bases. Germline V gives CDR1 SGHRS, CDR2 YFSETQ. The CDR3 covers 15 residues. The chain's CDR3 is CASSLVGDTYNEQFF. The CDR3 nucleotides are TGCGCCAGCAGCTTGGTAGGGGACACCTACAATGAGCAGTTCTTC. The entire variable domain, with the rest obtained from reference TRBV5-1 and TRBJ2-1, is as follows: KAGVTQTPRYLIKTRGQQVTLSCSPISGHRSVSWYQQTPGQGLQFLFEYFSETQRNKGNFPGRFSGRQFSNSRSEMNVSTLELGDSALYLCASSLVGDTYNEQFFGPGTRLTVL.

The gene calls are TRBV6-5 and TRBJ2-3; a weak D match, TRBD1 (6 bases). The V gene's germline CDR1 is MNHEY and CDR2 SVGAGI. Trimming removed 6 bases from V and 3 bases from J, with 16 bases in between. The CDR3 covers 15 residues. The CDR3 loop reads CASRRNRAATDTQYF. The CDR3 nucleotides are TGTGCCAGCAGACGGAACAGGGCGGCTACAGATACGCAGTATTTT.

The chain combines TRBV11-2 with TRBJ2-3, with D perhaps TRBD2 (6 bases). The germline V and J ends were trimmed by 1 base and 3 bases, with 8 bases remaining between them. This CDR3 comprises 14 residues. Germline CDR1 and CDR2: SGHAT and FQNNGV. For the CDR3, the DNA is TGTGCCAGCAGCTTAGGGACTAAAACAGATACGCAGTATTTT. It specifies CASSLGTKTDTQYF.

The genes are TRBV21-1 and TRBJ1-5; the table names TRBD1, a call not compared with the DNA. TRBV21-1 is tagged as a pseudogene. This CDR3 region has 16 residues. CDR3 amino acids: CASIRGGQTINQPQHF. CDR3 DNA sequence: TGTGCCAGCATTCGAGGGGGCCAGACTATCAATCAGCCCCAGCATTTT.

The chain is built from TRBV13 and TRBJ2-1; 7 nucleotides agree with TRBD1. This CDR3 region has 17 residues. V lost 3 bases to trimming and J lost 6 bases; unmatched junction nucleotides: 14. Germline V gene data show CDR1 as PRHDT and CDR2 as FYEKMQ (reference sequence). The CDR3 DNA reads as TGTGCCAGCAGCTTTATTCTGAATATGGGACAGAGCAATGAGCAGTTCTTC. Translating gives CASSFILNMGQSNEQFF.

The CDR3 sequence: CAISDTSVSGAYNEQFF. In DNA form, the CDR3 reads TGTGCCATCAGTGATACCTCGGTTAGCGGAGCTTACAATGAGCAGTTCTTC. The rearrangement links TRBV10-3 to TRBJ2-1, with D possibly matching TRBD2 (6 bases). CDR1 ENHRY and CDR2 SYGVKD come from the germline V gene. CDR3 length: 17 amino acids. V was cut by 3 bases and J by 4 bases, with 19 bases left in between.

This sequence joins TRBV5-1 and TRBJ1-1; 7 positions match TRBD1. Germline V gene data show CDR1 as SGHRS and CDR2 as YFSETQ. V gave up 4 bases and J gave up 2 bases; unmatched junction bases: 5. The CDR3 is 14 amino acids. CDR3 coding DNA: TGCGCCAGCAGCCCTGGACAGGCCAACACTGAAGCTTTCTTT. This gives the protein CASSPGQANTEAFF.

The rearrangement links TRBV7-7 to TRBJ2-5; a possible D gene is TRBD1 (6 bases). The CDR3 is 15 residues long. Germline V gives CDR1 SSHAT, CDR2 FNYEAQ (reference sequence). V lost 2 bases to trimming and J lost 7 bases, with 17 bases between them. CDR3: CASSLSTGYLATQYF. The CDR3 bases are TGTGCCAGCAGCTTATCCACAGGGTATCTCGCGACCCAGTACTTC.

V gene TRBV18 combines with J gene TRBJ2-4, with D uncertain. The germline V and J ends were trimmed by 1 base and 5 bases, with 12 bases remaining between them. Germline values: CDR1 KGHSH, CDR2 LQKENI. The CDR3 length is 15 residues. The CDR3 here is CASSPQKVAENIQYF. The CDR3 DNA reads TGTGCCAGCTCACCACAAAAAGTTGCGGAAAACATTCAGTACTTC.

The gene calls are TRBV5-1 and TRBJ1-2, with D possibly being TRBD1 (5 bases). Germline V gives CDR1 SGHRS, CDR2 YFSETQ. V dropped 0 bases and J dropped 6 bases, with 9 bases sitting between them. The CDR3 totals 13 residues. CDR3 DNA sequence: TGCGCCAGCAGCTTGGAGCCAGGGAATGGCTACACCTTC. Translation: CASSLEPGNGYTF.

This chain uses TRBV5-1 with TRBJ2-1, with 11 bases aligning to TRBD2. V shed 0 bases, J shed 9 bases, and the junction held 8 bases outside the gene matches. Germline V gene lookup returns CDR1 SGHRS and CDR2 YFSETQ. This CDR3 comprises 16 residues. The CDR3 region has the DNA TGCGCCAGCAGCTTGGGTACTAGCGGGAGTCGTCGTGAGCAGTTCTTC. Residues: CASSLGTSGSRREQFF.

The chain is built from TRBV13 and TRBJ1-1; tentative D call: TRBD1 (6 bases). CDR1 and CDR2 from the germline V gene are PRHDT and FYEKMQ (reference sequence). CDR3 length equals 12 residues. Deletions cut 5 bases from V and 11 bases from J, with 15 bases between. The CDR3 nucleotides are TGTGCCAGCAGCCCTGACAGGTTTTTGGCTTTCTTT. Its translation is CASSPDRFLAFF.

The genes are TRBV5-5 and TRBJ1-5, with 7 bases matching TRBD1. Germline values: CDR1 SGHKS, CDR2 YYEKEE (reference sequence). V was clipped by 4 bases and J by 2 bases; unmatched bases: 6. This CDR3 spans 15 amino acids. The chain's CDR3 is CASSAVGQGNQPQHF. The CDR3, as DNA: TGTGCCAGCAGCGCTGTTGGACAGGGCAATCAGCCCCAGCATTTT.

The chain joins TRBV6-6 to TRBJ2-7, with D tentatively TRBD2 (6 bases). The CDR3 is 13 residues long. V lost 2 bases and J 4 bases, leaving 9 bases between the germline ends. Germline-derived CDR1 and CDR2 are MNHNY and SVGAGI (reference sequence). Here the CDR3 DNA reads TGTGCCAGCAGTTACGGGGGGATTTACGAGCAGTACTTC. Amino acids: CASSYGGIYEQYF.

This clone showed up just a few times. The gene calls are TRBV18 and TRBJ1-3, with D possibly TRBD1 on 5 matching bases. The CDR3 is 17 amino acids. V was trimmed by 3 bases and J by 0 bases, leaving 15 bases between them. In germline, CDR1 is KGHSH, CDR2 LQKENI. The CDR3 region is CASSPPARVSSGNTIYF. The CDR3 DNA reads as TGTGCCAGCTCACCTCCGGCCAGGGTTTCCTCTGGAAACACCATATATTTT.

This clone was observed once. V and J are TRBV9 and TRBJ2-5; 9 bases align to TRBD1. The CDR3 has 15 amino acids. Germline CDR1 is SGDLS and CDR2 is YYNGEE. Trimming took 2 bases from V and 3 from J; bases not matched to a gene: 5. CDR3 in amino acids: CASSVGQGSEETQYF. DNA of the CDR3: TGTGCCAGCAGCGTGGGACAGGGTTCAGAAGAGACCCAGTACTTC.

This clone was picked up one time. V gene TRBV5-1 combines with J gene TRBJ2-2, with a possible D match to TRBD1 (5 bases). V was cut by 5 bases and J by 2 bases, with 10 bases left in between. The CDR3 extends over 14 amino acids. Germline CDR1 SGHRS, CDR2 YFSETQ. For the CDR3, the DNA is TGCGCCAGCAGTTGGGGCGTCAACACCGGGGAGCTGTTTTTT. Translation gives CASSWGVNTGELFF.

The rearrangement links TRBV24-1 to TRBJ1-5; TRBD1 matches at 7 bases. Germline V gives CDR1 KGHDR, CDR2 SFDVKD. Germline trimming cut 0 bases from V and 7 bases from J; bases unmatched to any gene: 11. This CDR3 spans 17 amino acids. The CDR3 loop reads CATSDLKDRVRSQPQHF. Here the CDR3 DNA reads TGTGCCACCAGTGATTTGAAAGACAGGGTAAGAAGCCAGCCCCAGCATTTT.

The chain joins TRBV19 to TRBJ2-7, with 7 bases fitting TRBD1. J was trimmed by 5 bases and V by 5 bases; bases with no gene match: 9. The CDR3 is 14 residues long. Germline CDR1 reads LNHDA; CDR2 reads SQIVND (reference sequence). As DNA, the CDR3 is TGTGCCAGTAGTTCCGGGACAGTTGATAACGAGCAGTACTTC. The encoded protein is CASSSGTVDNEQYF.

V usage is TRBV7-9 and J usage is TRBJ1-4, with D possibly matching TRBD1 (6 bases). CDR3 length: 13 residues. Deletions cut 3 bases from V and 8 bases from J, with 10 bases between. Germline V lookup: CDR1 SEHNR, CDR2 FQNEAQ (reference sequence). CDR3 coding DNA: TGTGCCAGCAGCTTGGGGGCTCGGGAAAAACTGTTTTTT. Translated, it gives CASSLGAREKLFF.

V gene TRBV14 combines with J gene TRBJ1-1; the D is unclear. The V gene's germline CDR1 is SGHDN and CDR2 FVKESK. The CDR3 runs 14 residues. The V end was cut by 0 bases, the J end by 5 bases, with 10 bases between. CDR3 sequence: CASSQDLRKTEAFF. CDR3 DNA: TGTGCCAGCAGCCAAGACCTCAGGAAGACTGAAGCTTTCTTT.

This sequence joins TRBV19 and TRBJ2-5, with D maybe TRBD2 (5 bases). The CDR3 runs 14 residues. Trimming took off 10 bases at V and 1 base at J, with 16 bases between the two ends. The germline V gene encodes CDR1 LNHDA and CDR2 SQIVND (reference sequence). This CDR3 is CATRGNGVQETQYF. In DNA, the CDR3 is TGTGCCACCAGAGGTAACGGGGTCCAAGAGACCCAGTACTTC.

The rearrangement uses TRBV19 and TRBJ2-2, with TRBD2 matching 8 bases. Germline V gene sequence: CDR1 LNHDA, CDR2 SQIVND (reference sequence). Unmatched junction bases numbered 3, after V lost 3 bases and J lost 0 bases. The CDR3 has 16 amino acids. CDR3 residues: CASSINSGTNTGELFF. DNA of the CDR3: TGTGCCAGTAGTATCAATAGCGGGACGAACACCGGGGAGCTGTTTTTT.

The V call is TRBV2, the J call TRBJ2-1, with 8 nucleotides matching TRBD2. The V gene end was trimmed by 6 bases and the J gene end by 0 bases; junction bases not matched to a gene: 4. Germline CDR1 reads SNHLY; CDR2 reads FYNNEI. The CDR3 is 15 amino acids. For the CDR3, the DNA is TGTGCCAGCAGGCCGGCGGGGGGCTCCTACAATGAGCAGTTCTTC. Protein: CASRPAGGSYNEQFF.

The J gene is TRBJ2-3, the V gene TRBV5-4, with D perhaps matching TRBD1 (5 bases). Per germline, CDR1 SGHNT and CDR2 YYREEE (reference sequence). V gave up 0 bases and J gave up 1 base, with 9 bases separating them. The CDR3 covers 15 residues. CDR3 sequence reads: CASSLEGKGTDTQYF. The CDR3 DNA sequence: TGTGCCAGCAGCTTGGAGGGGAAGGGCACAGATACGCAGTATTTT.

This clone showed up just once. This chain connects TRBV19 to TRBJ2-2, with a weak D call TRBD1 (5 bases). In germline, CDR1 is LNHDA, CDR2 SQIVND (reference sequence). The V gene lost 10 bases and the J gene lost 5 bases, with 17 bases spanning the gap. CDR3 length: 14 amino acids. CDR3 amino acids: CATKRGLGTGELFF. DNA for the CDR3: TGTGCCACCAAAAGGGGATTAGGAACCGGGGAGCTGTTTTTT.